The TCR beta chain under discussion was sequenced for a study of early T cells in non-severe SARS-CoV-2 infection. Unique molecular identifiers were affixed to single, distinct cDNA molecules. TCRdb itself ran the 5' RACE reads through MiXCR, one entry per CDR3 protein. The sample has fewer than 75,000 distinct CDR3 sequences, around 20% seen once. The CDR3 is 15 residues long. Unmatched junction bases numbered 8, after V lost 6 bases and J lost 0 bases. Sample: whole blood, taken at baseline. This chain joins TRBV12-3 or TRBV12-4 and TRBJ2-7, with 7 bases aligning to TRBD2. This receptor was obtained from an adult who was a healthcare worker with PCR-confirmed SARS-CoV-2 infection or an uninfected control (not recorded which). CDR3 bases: TGTGCCAGCAGCTCCTCAGCGGGGAGCTCCTACGAGCAGTACTTC. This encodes CASSSSAGSSYEQYF.